This TCR beta chain was documented in a study of spatial heterogeneity in lung cancer. Study-wide results and limits: Tracking of tumor mutation counts was seen in expanded intratumoral alpha and beta TCR counts.

Regarding time point: sample taken at primary tumor resection. Without sorting, whole RNA was sequenced from tumor, nontumor lung or frozen PBMC. This clonotype was observed many times. The antigen is undetermined. A library prepared for alpha chains yielded this beta chain as an off-target read; its size is of little meaning. TCR cDNA molecules each carried a unique molecular identifier. TCRdb reprocessed the 5' RACE reads with MiXCR, giving one entry per CDR3 protein. Seen here are fewer than 15,000 distinct CDR3 sequences, around 5.4% observed once, and the top ten hold roughly 11%. The CDR3 is 14 residues long. The J segment lost 4 bases and the V segment lost 3 bases, leaving 4 bases of the junction unmatched. Germline lookup yields CDR1 SGHTA and CDR2 FQGNSA.

Here the sequenced sample was lung tumor tissue, taken at surgery. This TCR came from a female donor with early-stage non-small cell lung cancer. The chain links TRBV7-2 to TRBJ1-1; 8 nucleotides align to TRBD1. The CDR3 spells CASSFSGGGTEAFF. In DNA, the CDR3 is TGTGCCAGCAGCTTCTCAGGGGGCGGCACTGAAGCTTTCTTT.